This T cell receptor (beta chain) emerged from a study of blood T cell repertoires in COVID-19. Study-wide background: Both acute and convalescent COVID-19 samples were obtained from the United States, Italy and Spain. T cells, B-cell-depleted T cells, or PBMCs supplied cDNA or gDNA.

In the authors' methods: By means of reference gene primer amplification, nucleated cell counts were estimated. Some clones are missing from TCRdb's copy, which holds only in-frame ones; the method was immunoSEQ multiplex PCR. The V and J calls and clone size are taken from that table; D and trimming were inferred from the DNA. This repertoire shows tens of thousands of clones, more than 75% found once; its top ten account for less than 8%. The source material was peripheral blood. This clonotype was obtained from a man aged 45 to 65 with active COVID-19.

CDR3 in DNA: TGTGCCAGCAGCTTAGGGACAGGGATTTCTAAAGCTTTCTTT. Residues: CASSLGTGISKAFF. The V and J genes are TRBV7-2 and TRBJ1-1; TRBD1 matches 8 bases. The junction had 7 bases not matched to a gene; V was cut back by 1 base and J by 9 bases. Germline assignment: CDR1 SGHTA and CDR2 FQGNSA. This CDR3 is 14 amino acids long. The full variable domain, its missing parts supplied by reference TRBV7-2 and TRBJ1-1, is GAGVSQSPSNKVTEKGKDVELRCDPISGHTALYWYRQSLGQGLEFLIYFQGNSAPDKSGLPSDRFSAERTGGSVSTLTIQRTQQEDSAVYLCASSLGTGISKAFFGQGTRLTVV.